The subject of this entry is one T cell receptor (beta chain). Its antigen is as yet unknown. The CDR3 is 15 amino acids. The germline CDR1 and CDR2 sequences are SEHNR and FQNEAQ (reference sequence). V was clipped by 5 bases and J by 5 bases, with 18 bases between them. This entry belongs to a study of a mutant IDH1 vaccine in newly diagnosed glioma. The overall study: Vaccination began 4-6 weeks post radiotherapy alone, or with temozolomide cycles.

Libraries were prepared by immunoSEQ multiplex PCR; TCRdb keeps only in-frame clonotypes and omits some of them. The data show about 46,000 clones, with around 92% seen just once and approximately 2.5% held by the top ten. The time point: week 35, safety follow-up. One vaccine dose held 300 ug of mutant IDH1 20-mer peptide and came with topical imiquimod. Patients received eight vaccinations in weeks 1, 3, 5, 7, 11, 15, 19, 23. Here the sequenced sample was PBMCs, taken from a glioma patient whose treatment included an IDH1 peptide vaccine. The origin of this receptor is a man between 50 and 59 years old with glioma. This rearrangement joins TRBV7-9 to TRBJ1-1, with D hard to call. CDR3 nucleotides: TGTGCCAGCAGCGACCGTCGGCGGGCGCGAACTGAAGCTTTCTTT. It codes for CASSDRRRARTEAFF.